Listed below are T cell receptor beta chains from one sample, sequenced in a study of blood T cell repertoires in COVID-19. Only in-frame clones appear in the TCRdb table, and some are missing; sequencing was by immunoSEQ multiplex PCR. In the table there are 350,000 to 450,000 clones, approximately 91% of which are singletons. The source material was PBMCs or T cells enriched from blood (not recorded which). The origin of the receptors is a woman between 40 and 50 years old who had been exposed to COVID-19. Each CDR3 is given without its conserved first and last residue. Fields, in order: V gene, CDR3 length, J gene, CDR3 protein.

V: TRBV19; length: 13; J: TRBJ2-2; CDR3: ASSRGTGGTGELF
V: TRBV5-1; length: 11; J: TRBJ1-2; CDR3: ASSEGQNYGYT
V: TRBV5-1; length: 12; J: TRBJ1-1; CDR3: ASSLQGSDTEAF
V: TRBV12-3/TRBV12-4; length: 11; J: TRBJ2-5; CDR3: ASSLGQQETQY
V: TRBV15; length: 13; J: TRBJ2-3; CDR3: ATSRGAGRTDTQY
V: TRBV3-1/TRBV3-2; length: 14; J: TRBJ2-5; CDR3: ASSQRNPQRVETQY
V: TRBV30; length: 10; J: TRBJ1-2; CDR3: AWSVTGAAYT
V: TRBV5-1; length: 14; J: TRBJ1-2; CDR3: ASKLGTGTAVYGYT
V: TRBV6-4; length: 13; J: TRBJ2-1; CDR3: ASRALAGAYNEQF
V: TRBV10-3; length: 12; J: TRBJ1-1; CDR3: AIRDRGSNTEAF
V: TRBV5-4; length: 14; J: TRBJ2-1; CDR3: ASSSLSSGGGNEQF
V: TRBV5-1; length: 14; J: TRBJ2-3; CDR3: ASSLGLAASTDTQY
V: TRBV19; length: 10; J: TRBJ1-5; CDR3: ASSIQNQPQH
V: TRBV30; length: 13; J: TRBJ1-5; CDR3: AWSVDAGSNQPQH
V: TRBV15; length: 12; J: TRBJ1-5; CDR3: ATKGERGDQPQH
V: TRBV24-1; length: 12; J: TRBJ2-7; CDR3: ATSDAGGSGEQY
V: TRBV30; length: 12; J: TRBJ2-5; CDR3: AWSTGTGQETQY
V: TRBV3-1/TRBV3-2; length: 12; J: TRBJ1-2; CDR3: ASSQDRGQYGYT
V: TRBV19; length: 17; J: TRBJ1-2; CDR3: ASSRLSPGTGNHTYGYT
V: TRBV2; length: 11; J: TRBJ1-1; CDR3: ASSDAVSTEAF
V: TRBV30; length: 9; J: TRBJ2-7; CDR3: AWAGTREQY
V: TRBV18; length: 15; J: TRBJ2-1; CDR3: ASSPLPPGGSYNEQF
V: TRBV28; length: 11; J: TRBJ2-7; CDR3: ASSLQGVYEQY
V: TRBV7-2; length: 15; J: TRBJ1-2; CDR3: ASSSRGSGHRDYGYT
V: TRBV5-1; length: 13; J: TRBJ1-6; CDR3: ASTPRVAGNSPLH
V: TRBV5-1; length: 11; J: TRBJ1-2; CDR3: ASGLGGNYGYT
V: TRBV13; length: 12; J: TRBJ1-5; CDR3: ASSLGASNQPQH
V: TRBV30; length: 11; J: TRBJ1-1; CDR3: AWGITRGTEAF
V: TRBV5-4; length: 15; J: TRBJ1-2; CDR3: ASSLRGKLDSNYGYT
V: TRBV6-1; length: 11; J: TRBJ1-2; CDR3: ASSEVQGWGYT
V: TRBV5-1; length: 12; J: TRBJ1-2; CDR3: ASSPLDRVYGYT
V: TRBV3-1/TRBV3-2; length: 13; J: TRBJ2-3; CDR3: ASSQGGPRTDTQY
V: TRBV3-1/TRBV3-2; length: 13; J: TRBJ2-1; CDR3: ASSLGGGRHNEQF
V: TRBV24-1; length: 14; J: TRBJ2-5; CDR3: ATSDPTGANQETQY
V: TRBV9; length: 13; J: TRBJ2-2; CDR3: ASSVRTDPPGELF
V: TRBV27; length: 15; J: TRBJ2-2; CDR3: ASTRRVTSSNTGELF
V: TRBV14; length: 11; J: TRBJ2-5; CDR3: ASSQGRKETQY
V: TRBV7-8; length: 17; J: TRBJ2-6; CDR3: ASSLMDRGRYSGANVLT
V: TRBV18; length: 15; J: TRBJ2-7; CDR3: ASSPWTSGSSMDEQY
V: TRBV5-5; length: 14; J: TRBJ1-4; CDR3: ASSLAPQGAYEKLF
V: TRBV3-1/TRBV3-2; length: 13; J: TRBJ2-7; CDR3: ASSLSGRNSYEQY
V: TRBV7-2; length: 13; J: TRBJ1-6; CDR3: ASSLAGGNNSPLH
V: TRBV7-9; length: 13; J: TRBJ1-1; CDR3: ASSAIGGLNTEAF
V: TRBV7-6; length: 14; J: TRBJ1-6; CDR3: ASSPRQGQYNSPLH
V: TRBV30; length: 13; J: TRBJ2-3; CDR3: AWSLPRGFTDTQY
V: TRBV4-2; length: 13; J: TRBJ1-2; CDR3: ASSPLDTQSYGYT
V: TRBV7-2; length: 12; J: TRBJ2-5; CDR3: ASSFRTPKETQY
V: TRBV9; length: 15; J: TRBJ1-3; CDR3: ASSVGSGRYSGNTIY
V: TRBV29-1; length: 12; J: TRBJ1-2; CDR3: SDRVPLFNYGYT
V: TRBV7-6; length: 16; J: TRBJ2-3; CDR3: ASSPRTSGRARTDTQY
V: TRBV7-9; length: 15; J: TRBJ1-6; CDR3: ASSLGSQIRTNSPLH
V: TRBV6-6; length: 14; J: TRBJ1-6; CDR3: ASSYTTGGANSPLH
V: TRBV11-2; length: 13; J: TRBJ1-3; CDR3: ASSSRGVTGNTIY
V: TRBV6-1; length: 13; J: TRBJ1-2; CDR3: ASSEALGANYGYT
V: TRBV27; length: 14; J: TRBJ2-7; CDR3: ASSSKGLLASYEQY
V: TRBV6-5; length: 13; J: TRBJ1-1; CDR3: ASSYSQNMNTEAF
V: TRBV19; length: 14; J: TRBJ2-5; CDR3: ASRATSGAWGETQY